This passage covers 24 T cell receptor beta chains from one sample sequenced in a study of blood T cell repertoires in COVID-19. Here immunoSEQ multiplex PCR was the method, and the copy in TCRdb shows in-frame clones only, minus some. The sample lists 270,000 or so clones, approximately 84% occurring once. Material: PBMCs or T cells enriched from blood (not recorded which). Receptors originate from a man aged 50 or older who had recovered from COVID-19.

This sequence joins TRBV6-4 and TRBJ1-6; D is possibly TRBD1 (5 bases). CDR1 MRHNA and CDR2 SNTAGT come from the germline V gene. V lost 3 bases to trimming and J lost 6 bases, with 9 bases between them. The CDR3 spans 14 residues. The CDR3, as DNA: TGTGCCAGCAGTGAGCGGGGGTCTAATTCACCCCTCCACTTT. Residues: CASSERGSNSPLHF.

The chain employs TRBV4-1 and TRBJ2-3, with 9 bases identical to TRBD2. The CDR3 sequence is 19 residues long. V was clipped by 0 bases and J by 0 bases; unmatched bases: 10. Per the germline V gene, CDR1 is MGHRA and CDR2 is YSYEKL. The CDR3 sequence is CASSQESLAGSTSTDTQYF. CDR3 nucleotides: TGCGCCAGCAGCCAAGAGAGCCTAGCGGGGAGCACTAGCACAGATACGCAGTATTTT.

The V call is TRBV12-3 or TRBV12-4, the J call TRBJ1-4, with D possibly matching TRBD1 (5 bases). CDR3 size: 11 residues. The V end was cut by 9 bases, the J end by 13 bases, with 15 bases between. The chain's CDR3 is CASSLGGGLFF. The CDR3 nucleotides read TGTGCCAGTTCCCTCGGGGGGGGACTGTTTTTT.

This chain connects TRBV18 to TRBJ1-5, with D possibly being TRBD1 (6 bases). The CDR3 loop spans 16 amino acids. V lost 2 bases, J lost 11 bases, and 22 bases lay in between. CDR1 is KGHSH and CDR2 is LQKENI in the germline V gene. CDR3 coding DNA: TGTGCCAGCTCACCAGTACCGCCCTACAGGGACGAGGCCCAGCATTTT. Amino acids: CASSPVPPYRDEAQHF.

This clone has a handful of counts. The chain uses TRBV3-1 (or the pseudogene TRBV3-2) and TRBJ2-1, with 7 bases fitting TRBD2. The length of the CDR3 is 15 residues. The germline gives CDR1 LGHDT, CDR2 YNNKEL (reference sequence). V was pared by 1 base and J by 0 bases, with 0 bases of the junction left unmatched. CDR3 sequence: CASSQGTSSYNEQFF. DNA of the CDR3: TGTGCCAGCAGCCAAGGGACTAGCTCCTACAATGAGCAGTTCTTC.

The chain joins TRBV10-2 to TRBJ1-1, with TRBD1 matching 9 bases. Germline V gives CDR1 WSHSY, CDR2 SAAADI. The CDR3 is 13 residues long. V was pared by 2 bases and J by 11 bases, with 6 bases of the junction left unmatched. This CDR3 reads CASSEGQGFDAFF. CDR3 DNA: TGCGCCAGCAGTGAGGGACAGGGGTTTGACGCTTTCTTT.

A single count supports this clone. The V and J genes are TRBV18 and TRBJ2-3; 10 nucleotides align to TRBD1. With 8 bases clipped from V and 1 base from J, the junction kept 3 bases outside the gene matches. The germline CDR1 and CDR2 sequences are KGHSH and LQKENI. CDR3 length: 14 amino acids. CDR3 protein: CASRDRGGTDTQYF. The CDR3 coding sequence is TGTGCCAGCAGGGACAGGGGAGGCACAGATACGCAGTATTTT. The full variable domain, completed using reference TRBV18 and TRBJ2-3, is NAGVMQNPRHLVRRRGQEARLRCSPMKGHSHVYWYRQLPEEGLKFMVYLQKENIIDESGMPKERFSAEFPKEGPSILRIQQVVRGDSAAYFCASRDRGGTDTQYFGPGTRLTVL.

The CDR3 nucleotides read TGTGCCAGCAGAAAGACAGATGGTATTGAAGCTTTCTTT. It translates to CASRKTDGIEAFF. The chain employs TRBV6-5 and TRBJ1-1; D possibly corresponds to TRBD1 (5 bases). Germline-derived CDR1 and CDR2 are MNHEY and SVGAGI. The V gene lost 6 bases and the J gene lost 7 bases, with 15 bases spanning the gap. The CDR3 length is 13 residues.

This sequence joins TRBV4-2 and TRBJ2-1, with 8 positions matching TRBD2. V lost 2 bases and J lost 5; bases outside the gene matches: 5. Germline assignment: CDR1 LGHNA and CDR2 YNFKEQ. CDR3 length equals 15 residues. The CDR3 DNA sequence: TGTGCCAGCAGCCAATTTAGCGGGGCCGACAATGAGCAGTTCTTC. Protein product: CASSQFSGADNEQFF.

The chain uses TRBV19 and TRBJ1-3; D is ambiguous. The CDR3 is 15 residues long. CDR1 and CDR2 from the germline V gene are LNHDA and SQIVND (reference sequence). Trimming removed 0 bases at V and 4 bases at J, with 10 bases between. CDR3 protein: CASSIEGRGGNTIYF. The CDR3 DNA follows: TGTGCCAGTAGTATAGAAGGCCGGGGAGGAAACACCATATATTTT.

V and J are TRBV5-1 and TRBJ1-6; D is unresolved. With 0 bases removed from V and 8 bases from J, the gap between germline ends came to 6 bases. CDR1 and CDR2 from the germline V gene are SGHRS and YFSETQ. This CDR3 region has 13 residues. The CDR3: CASSLGRDSPLHF. The DNA of the CDR3 is TGCGCCAGCAGCTTGGGGAGGGATTCACCCCTCCACTTT.

CDR3 coding DNA: TGTGCCAGCAGCGACATTGGGAGACAGGAAGGTCGGGAGCAGTACTTC. Protein product: CASSDIGRQEGREQYF. The rearrangement links TRBV7-9 to TRBJ2-7; D might be TRBD1 (6 bases). The germline V gene has CDR1 SEHNR and CDR2 FQNEAQ (reference sequence). Trimming cost V 5 bases and J 7 bases, with 24 bases left between them. This CDR3 is 16 amino acids long.

This chain connects TRBV7-6 to TRBJ2-3; the match to TRBD2 covers 10 bases. Germline V gene data show CDR1 as SGHVS and CDR2 as FNYEAQ. Unmatched junction bases numbered 7, after V lost 5 bases and J lost 2 bases. The CDR3 sequence is 16 residues long. CDR3 residues: CASSRDSGGLTDTQYF. The CDR3 DNA follows: TGTGCCAGCAGCCGAGATAGCGGGGGGCTCACAGATACGCAGTATTTT.

This chain links TRBV9 with TRBJ1-3, with D tentatively TRBD1 (6 bases). The CDR3 sequence is 13 residues long. The germline V gene encodes CDR1 SGDLS and CDR2 YYNGEE. The germline V and J ends were trimmed by 3 bases and 7 bases, with 11 bases remaining between them. CDR3 sequence (DNA): TGTGCCAGCAGCGCATACCAGGGGAACACCATATATTTT. It codes for CASSAYQGNTIYF.

This clone was seen at least ten times. The chain has TRBV28 and TRBJ2-7; TRBD2 is a possible D gene (6 bases). The CDR3 is 16 amino acids. Trimming removed 5 bases at V and 1 base at J, with 18 bases between. Germline values: CDR1 MDHEN, CDR2 SYDVKM. The DNA of the CDR3 is TGTGCCAGCAGTCCACTAATCGGGACTTCTTCCTACGAGCAGTACTTC. As protein: CASSPLIGTSSYEQYF.

The chain links TRBV6-5 to TRBJ1-6; D is uncertain. This CDR3 is built from 14 residues. The V gene lost 8 bases and the J gene lost 7 bases, with 15 bases spanning the gap. Germline V gene sequence: CDR1 MNHEY, CDR2 SVGAGI. The CDR3 DNA sequence: TGTGCCAGCTTACCGGGTGTTGTAAATTCACCCCTCCACTTT. This sequence encodes CASLPGVVNSPLHF.

The genes are TRBV29-1 and TRBJ2-7, with TRBD2 matching over 10 bases. Trimming took 6 bases from V and 6 from J; bases not matched to a gene: 11. The length of the CDR3 is 14 residues. In germline, CDR1 is SQVTM, CDR2 ANQGSEA. The CDR3 protein is CSVRRGVAGGEQYF. CDR3 bases: TGCAGCGTCCGGAGGGGAGTAGCGGGAGGCGAGCAGTACTTC.

The gene calls are TRBV3-1 (or the pseudogene TRBV3-2) and TRBJ1-3, with D unresolved. Trimming left V 4 bases short and J 3 bases short, with 7 bases between. This CDR3 has 13 amino acids. CDR1 and CDR2 (germline): LGHDT, YNNKEL (reference sequence). The CDR3: CASSPGGGNTIYF. CDR3 DNA sequence: TGTGCCAGCAGCCCCGGAGGTGGAAACACCATATATTTT.

The CDR3 here is CASSLEGRVTISGANVLTF. Here the CDR3 DNA reads TGCGCCAGCAGCTTGGAGGGCAGGGTTACAATCTCTGGGGCCAACGTCCTGACTTTC. This chain links TRBV5-1 with TRBJ2-6; D perhaps matches TRBD1 (5 bases). The CDR3 consists of 19 residues. V lost 0 bases, J lost 0 bases, and 16 bases lay in between. Germline CDR1 reads SGHRS; CDR2 reads YFSETQ.

This chain connects TRBV18 to TRBJ2-7; 9 bases are a match to TRBD1. The V gene end was trimmed by 2 bases and the J gene end by 4 bases; junction bases not matched to a gene: 3. Germline CDR1 is KGHSH and CDR2 is LQKENI. This CDR3 comprises 14 residues. The CDR3 coding sequence is TGTGCCAGCTCACCAACCGGGACAGGGTACGAGCAGTACTTC. Translated: CASSPTGTGYEQYF.

V usage is TRBV18 and J usage is TRBJ1-4; no clear D gene. CDR1 and CDR2 (germline): KGHSH, LQKENI. V lost 1 base, J lost 6 bases, and 9 bases lay in between. CDR3 length: 14 residues. The CDR3 reads CASSPRGPDEKLFF. DNA for the CDR3: TGTGCCAGCTCACCACGCGGGCCCGATGAAAAACTGTTTTTT.

This chain uses TRBV19 with TRBJ2-5; TRBD1 aligns across 7 bases. The germline V gene has CDR1 LNHDA and CDR2 SQIVND (reference sequence). This CDR3 has 17 residues. V was pared by 3 bases and J by 5 bases, with 15 bases of the junction left unmatched. For the CDR3, the DNA is TGTGCCAGTAGTATGCGCCGGACCGGGACAGCCCCGGAGACCCAGTACTTC. This encodes CASSMRRTGTAPETQYF.

The chain carries TRBV15 and TRBJ1-5; 10 nucleotides line up with TRBD1. From germline, CDR1 is LNHNV and CDR2 YYDKDF (reference sequence). V shed 5 bases, J shed 5 bases, and the junction held 15 bases outside the gene matches. This CDR3 is built from 18 residues. CDR3 amino acids: CATSAHLPGQGRDQPQHF. The CDR3 bases are TGTGCCACCAGCGCCCACCTACCGGGACAGGGGAGGGATCAGCCCCAGCATTTT.

For the CDR3, the DNA is TGTGCCAGCAGCGTTGGACAGGGGGTACAGGGCTACACCTTC. This encodes CASSVGQGVQGYTF. The rearrangement uses TRBV9 and TRBJ1-2; TRBD1 aligns across 10 bases. Per germline, CDR1 SGDLS and CDR2 YYNGEE. J was trimmed by 8 bases and V by 2 bases; bases with no gene match: 6. The CDR3 extends over 14 amino acids.